A selection of T cell receptor beta chains follows, all from one sample in a study of response to subunit inactivated influenza vaccine. MiXCR was run by TCRdb on the RT-PCR reads, yielding one entry per CDR3 protein. The table has 500,000 to 750,000 distinct CDR3 sequences, around 15% seen once. This specimen consisted of PBMCs from blood, obtained approximately 12 days after vaccination. These receptors were obtained from a man between 50 and 59 years old who received an inactivated influenza vaccine. Both conserved end residues are part of each CDR3. Each record gives: J gene, clone size, D gene, V gene, CDR3 DNA, CDR3 protein. A D gene is named only where the DNA matches it firmly. The size field is filled for only some rows; it gives once, few, many or a size class.

j_gene: TRBJ2-2; abundance: -; d_gene: TRBD2; v_gene: TRBV4-3; CDR3nt: TGCGCCAGCAGCCAAGATCGGACTAGCGGGAGCACCGGGGAGCTGTTTTTT; CDR3aa: CASSQDRTSGSTGELFF
j_gene: TRBJ2-1; abundance: few; d_gene: -; v_gene: TRBV28; CDR3nt: TGTGCCAGCTTTGGGATTGGGGGGCTTGGCAATGAGCAGTTCTTC; CDR3aa: CASFGIGGLGNEQFF
j_gene: TRBJ2-2; abundance: many; d_gene: -; v_gene: TRBV9; CDR3nt: TGTGCCAGCAGCACAGGGAACACCGGGGAGCTGTTTTTT; CDR3aa: CASSTGNTGELFF
j_gene: TRBJ1-3; abundance: many; d_gene: -; v_gene: TRBV7-2; CDR3nt: TGTGCCAGCAGCAAAGCCCAGAGCTCTGGAAACACCATATATTTT; CDR3aa: CASSKAQSSGNTIYF
j_gene: TRBJ2-1; abundance: -; d_gene: -; v_gene: TRBV25-1; CDR3nt: TGTGCCAGCGGGATTAGCGGAGCCTACAATGAGCAGTTCTTC; CDR3aa: CASGISGAYNEQFF
j_gene: TRBJ1-5; abundance: many; d_gene: TRBD1; v_gene: TRBV15; CDR3nt: TGTGCCACCAGCAGAGTTCTTCGGGGACAGTTTAGCAATCAGCCCCAGCATTTT; CDR3aa: CATSRVLRGQFSNQPQHF
j_gene: TRBJ1-1; abundance: few; d_gene: TRBD1; v_gene: TRBV7-2; CDR3nt: TGTGCCAGCCGCTTCAAGGGGGCGAACACTGAAGCTTTCTTT; CDR3aa: CASRFKGANTEAFF
j_gene: TRBJ1-4; abundance: few; d_gene: TRBD1; v_gene: TRBV6-2/TRBV6-3; CDR3nt: TGTGCCAGCAGGGACAGGGTGGAGGAAAAACTGTTTTTT; CDR3aa: CASRDRVEEKLFF
j_gene: TRBJ2-7; abundance: -; d_gene: -; v_gene: TRBV4-2; CDR3nt: TGTGCCAGCAGCCGAGAACGGGGATTTTTATACGAGCAGTACTTC; CDR3aa: CASSRERGFLYEQYF
j_gene: TRBJ2-3; abundance: many; d_gene: TRBD1; v_gene: TRBV20-1; CDR3nt: TGCAGTGCTAGAAGGACAGGGGGCGGCCTAGATACGCAGTATTTT; CDR3aa: CSARRTGGGLDTQYF
j_gene: TRBJ2-7; abundance: many; d_gene: TRBD1; v_gene: TRBV29-1; CDR3nt: TGCAGCGTTGATAGAGGGGGCGACGAGCAGTACTTC; CDR3aa: CSVDRGGDEQYF
j_gene: TRBJ2-7; abundance: -; d_gene: -; v_gene: TRBV5-1; CDR3nt: TGCGCCAGCAGCTTGGAAGTAGGGGGGGACGAGCAGTACTTC; CDR3aa: CASSLEVGGDEQYF
j_gene: TRBJ2-5; abundance: -; d_gene: -; v_gene: TRBV5-1; CDR3nt: TGCGCCAGCAGCTTGAACCCAGCGGACCCACAAGAGACCCAGTACTTC; CDR3aa: CASSLNPADPQETQYF
j_gene: TRBJ2-3; abundance: few; d_gene: TRBD1; v_gene: TRBV4-2; CDR3nt: TGTGCCAGCAGCCCCTGGACAGGGCACACAGATACGCAGTATTTT; CDR3aa: CASSPWTGHTDTQYF
j_gene: TRBJ2-1; abundance: -; d_gene: TRBD2; v_gene: TRBV2; CDR3nt: TGTGCCAGCAGTGACGGGACTAGGAGTGAGCAGTTCTTC; CDR3aa: CASSDGTRSEQFF
j_gene: TRBJ2-7; abundance: few; d_gene: TRBD1; v_gene: TRBV7-2; CDR3nt: TGTGCCAGCAGCCTCCGGGACAGGGGGGCCGAGCAGTACTTC; CDR3aa: CASSLRDRGAEQYF
j_gene: TRBJ2-3; abundance: few; d_gene: TRBD2; v_gene: TRBV5-5; CDR3nt: TGTGCCAGCAGAACTAGCGGGAGTCAACCAGATACGCAGTATTTT; CDR3aa: CASRTSGSQPDTQYF
j_gene: TRBJ2-1; abundance: -; d_gene: -; v_gene: TRBV7-2; CDR3nt: TGTGCCAGCAGCCACAGGTATGAGCAGTTCTTC; CDR3aa: CASSHRYEQFF
j_gene: TRBJ1-2; abundance: few; d_gene: TRBD1; v_gene: TRBV6-5; CDR3nt: TGTGCCAGCAGTTACGGGCGGACAGGGAACTATGGCTACACCTTC; CDR3aa: CASSYGRTGNYGYTF
j_gene: TRBJ1-5; abundance: -; d_gene: -; v_gene: TRBV6-5; CDR3nt: TGTGCCAGCAGTTACGCCGGGGAAGCCCAGCCCCAGCATTTT; CDR3aa: CASSYAGEAQPQHF
j_gene: TRBJ2-3; abundance: few; d_gene: -; v_gene: TRBV7-2; CDR3nt: TGTGCCAGCAGCCTAACAGGGTTTGGAGATACGCAGTATTTT; CDR3aa: CASSLTGFGDTQYF
j_gene: TRBJ1-5; abundance: few; d_gene: -; v_gene: TRBV6-2/TRBV6-3; CDR3nt: TGTGCCAGCAGAGAAAGTCGGCGGAACGATCAGCCCCAGCATTTT; CDR3aa: CASRESRRNDQPQHF
j_gene: TRBJ2-3; abundance: -; d_gene: TRBD2; v_gene: TRBV28; CDR3nt: TGTGCCAGCATCCACGCGCCGGGACTAGCAACGGATACGCAGTATTTT; CDR3aa: CASIHAPGLATDTQYF
j_gene: TRBJ1-1; abundance: many; d_gene: -; v_gene: TRBV11-2; CDR3nt: TGTGCCAGCAGCCTCGAGAATCTCAACACTGAAGCTTTCTTT; CDR3aa: CASSLENLNTEAFF
j_gene: TRBJ2-7; abundance: few; d_gene: TRBD2; v_gene: TRBV27; CDR3nt: TGTGCCAGCAGTTACCTCCCGGGGGAGGGCCTCCACGAGCAGTACTTC; CDR3aa: CASSYLPGEGLHEQYF
j_gene: TRBJ2-5; abundance: -; d_gene: -; v_gene: TRBV15; CDR3nt: TGTGCCACCAGCAGCCGACGGTTGCCAGCAGAGACCCAGTACTTC; CDR3aa: CATSSRRLPAETQYF
j_gene: TRBJ2-5; abundance: few; d_gene: -; v_gene: TRBV5-1; CDR3nt: TGCGCCAGCAGCTTGTCCCCAGGGAATGCAATGACCCAGTACTTC; CDR3aa: CASSLSPGNAMTQYF
j_gene: TRBJ2-7; abundance: few; d_gene: -; v_gene: TRBV3-1; CDR3nt: TGTGCCAGCAGGCTGGGCCCACACTCCTACGAGCAGTACTTC; CDR3aa: CASRLGPHSYEQYF
j_gene: TRBJ2-7; abundance: few; d_gene: TRBD1; v_gene: TRBV12-3/TRBV12-4; CDR3nt: TGTGCCAGCAGTCCAGGGACAGTTAACTACGAGCAGTACTTC; CDR3aa: CASSPGTVNYEQYF
j_gene: TRBJ1-6; abundance: few; d_gene: -; v_gene: TRBV30; CDR3nt: TGTGCCTGGAGTTATGATTCACCCCTCCACTTT; CDR3aa: CAWSYDSPLHF
j_gene: TRBJ2-7; abundance: few; d_gene: TRBD1; v_gene: TRBV4-1; CDR3nt: TGCGCCAGCAGCCAGACAGGGGGTCCCTACGAGCAGTACTTC; CDR3aa: CASSQTGGPYEQYF
j_gene: TRBJ2-5; abundance: -; d_gene: -; v_gene: TRBV12-3/TRBV12-4; CDR3nt: TGTGCCAGCAGCACTGACTTGTGGGGAGAGACCCAGTACTTC; CDR3aa: CASSTDLWGETQYF
j_gene: TRBJ2-6; abundance: few; d_gene: -; v_gene: TRBV3-1; CDR3nt: TGTGCCAGCAGCCAAGAAGGGGCGGCAAACTCTGGGGCCAACGTCCTGACTTTC; CDR3aa: CASSQEGAANSGANVLTF
j_gene: TRBJ2-5; abundance: few; d_gene: -; v_gene: TRBV5-1; CDR3nt: TGCGCCAGCACCCGAGGGCAGCAAGAGACCCAGTACTTC; CDR3aa: CASTRGQQETQYF
j_gene: TRBJ2-5; abundance: -; d_gene: -; v_gene: TRBV20-1; CDR3nt: TGCAGTGCTAGAGATGGGGGCTCGCAGACCCAGTACTTC; CDR3aa: CSARDGGSQTQYF
j_gene: TRBJ2-1; abundance: -; d_gene: -; v_gene: TRBV7-3; CDR3nt: TGTGCCAGCAGCGCCGGGAGTAGATACGAGCAGTTCTTC; CDR3aa: CASSAGSRYEQFF
j_gene: TRBJ1-4; abundance: many; d_gene: TRBD1; v_gene: TRBV7-9; CDR3nt: TGTGCCAGCAGCTTTCAGGGGGCGACTAATGAAAAACTGTTTTTT; CDR3aa: CASSFQGATNEKLFF
j_gene: TRBJ2-1; abundance: few; d_gene: TRBD2; v_gene: TRBV6-1; CDR3nt: TGTGCCAGCAGTGACGGCTGGCTAGCGGGAGGCGGTGAGCAGTTCTTC; CDR3aa: CASSDGWLAGGGEQFF
j_gene: TRBJ2-3; abundance: -; d_gene: -; v_gene: TRBV20-1; CDR3nt: TGCAGTGCTCCCCTTATGACTATCGGTGGAGATACGCAGTATTTT; CDR3aa: CSAPLMTIGGDTQYF
j_gene: TRBJ2-7; abundance: -; d_gene: TRBD1; v_gene: TRBV9; CDR3nt: TGTGCCAGCAGCGCCACGGGACAGACCTACGAGCAGTACTTC; CDR3aa: CASSATGQTYEQYF
j_gene: TRBJ2-3; abundance: -; d_gene: -; v_gene: TRBV12-3/TRBV12-4; CDR3nt: TGTGCCAGCACGAATTCGGATACGCAGTATTTT; CDR3aa: CASTNSDTQYF
j_gene: TRBJ1-4; abundance: -; d_gene: -; v_gene: TRBV20-1; CDR3nt: TGCAGTGCTAGACGGGTTGCAACTAATGAAAAACTGTTTTTT; CDR3aa: CSARRVATNEKLFF
j_gene: TRBJ1-1; abundance: few; d_gene: TRBD1; v_gene: TRBV29-1; CDR3nt: TGCAGCGTTCGGGACAGGAGGGAAATGGCTGAAGCTTTCTTT; CDR3aa: CSVRDRREMAEAFF
j_gene: TRBJ1-1; abundance: few; d_gene: -; v_gene: TRBV20-1; CDR3nt: TGCAGTGCTAGAGATTCTAGAAGGGACCCCCTTGAAGCTTTCTTT; CDR3aa: CSARDSRRDPLEAFF
j_gene: TRBJ1-3; abundance: -; d_gene: -; v_gene: TRBV2; CDR3nt: TGTGCCAGCAACCCCCAGCCTGGAAACACCATATATTTT; CDR3aa: CASNPQPGNTIYF
j_gene: TRBJ1-2; abundance: -; d_gene: TRBD1; v_gene: TRBV7-6; CDR3nt: TGTGCCAGCAGCTTAACCGCGACAGGGAACTATGGCTACACCTTC; CDR3aa: CASSLTATGNYGYTF
j_gene: TRBJ1-5; abundance: few; d_gene: TRBD1; v_gene: TRBV6-1; CDR3nt: TGTGCCAGCAGAATGGGACAGGGGAATCAGCCCCAGCATTTT; CDR3aa: CASRMGQGNQPQHF
j_gene: TRBJ2-3; abundance: few; d_gene: -; v_gene: TRBV19; CDR3nt: TGTGCCAGTAGTACTTGGGACTCTCCTACAGATACGCAGTATTTT; CDR3aa: CASSTWDSPTDTQYF
j_gene: TRBJ1-5; abundance: -; d_gene: -; v_gene: TRBV6-1; CDR3nt: TGTGCCAGCGCCCCCGGACAGACTAGCAATCAGCCCCAGCATTTT; CDR3aa: CASAPGQTSNQPQHF
j_gene: TRBJ2-7; abundance: -; d_gene: -; v_gene: TRBV29-1; CDR3nt: TGCAGCGTCAAGATGACAGGAAAATCCTACGAGCAGTACTTC; CDR3aa: CSVKMTGKSYEQYF
j_gene: TRBJ2-6; abundance: -; d_gene: -; v_gene: TRBV7-8; CDR3nt: TGTGCCAGCAGCTCCCTACTGGGAACTGGGGCCAACGTCCTGACTTTC; CDR3aa: CASSSLLGTGANVLTF
j_gene: TRBJ2-2; abundance: few; d_gene: TRBD1; v_gene: TRBV7-9; CDR3nt: TGTGCCAGCGGAGACAGGGGGAACTACTCGAACACCGGGGAGCTGTTTTTT; CDR3aa: CASGDRGNYSNTGELFF
j_gene: TRBJ1-1; abundance: -; d_gene: -; v_gene: TRBV5-6; CDR3nt: TGTGCCAGCAGCTTGGTCGGCCAAAGGAACACTGAAGCTTTCTTT; CDR3aa: CASSLVGQRNTEAFF
j_gene: TRBJ2-1; abundance: medium-sized; d_gene: -; v_gene: TRBV30; CDR3nt: TGTGCCTGGATTGACTACAATGAGCAGTTCTTC; CDR3aa: CAWIDYNEQFF